This is a list of T cell receptor beta chains from one sample in a study of identical twins. TCRdb independently ran MiXCR on the 5' RACE reads; one entry per CDR3 protein. In the table there are under 900,000 distinct CDR3 sequences, 9% to 15% of which are singletons. These same data were also listed under a study on yellow fever vaccine responses in identical twins.

The sequencing sample was made of PBMCs. All receptors come from a woman between 18 and 30 years old in good health. Both conserved end residues are part of each CDR3. D genes are given only for firm matches. Only some rows state a clone size, as once, few, many or a class for expanded clones.

d_gene,v_gene,abundance,j_gene,CDR3aa,CDR3nt
.,TRBV5-8,many,TRBJ1-3,CASSLGDTFSGNTIYF,TGTGCCAGCAGCTTGGGGGACACCTTCTCTGGAAACACCATATATTTT
.,TRBV7-2,many,TRBJ2-1,CASSPGGARYNEQFF,TGTGCCAGCAGCCCCGGCGGGGCGCGCTACAATGAGCAGTTCTTC
.,TRBV10-3,many,TRBJ1-1,CAISQMNTEAFF,TGTGCCATCAGTCAGATGAACACTGAAGCTTTCTTT
TRBD2,TRBV4-1,.,TRBJ2-2,CASSAAGAITGELFF,TGCGCCAGCAGCGCAGCGGGGGCTATCACCGGGGAGCTGTTTTTT
.,TRBV5-8,few,TRBJ2-5,CASRPAPGYQETQYF,TGTGCCAGCAGACCTGCGCCGGGGTACCAAGAGACCCAGTACTTC
.,TRBV27,.,TRBJ2-2,CASSLYPGQNTGELFF,TGTGCCAGCAGTTTATATCCAGGCCAGAACACCGGGGAGCTGTTTTTT
TRBD2,TRBV11-2,many,TRBJ2-1,CASSGPSGSHNEQFF,TGTGCCAGCAGCGGCCCTAGCGGGAGTCACAATGAGCAGTTCTTC
TRBD1,TRBV24-1,few,TRBJ2-1,CATSDWGTGGYNEQFF,TGTGCCACCAGTGATTGGGGGACAGGGGGGTACAATGAGCAGTTCTTC
TRBD1,TRBV7-3,many,TRBJ2-1,CASSFGTGRYNEQFF,TGTGCCAGCAGCTTCGGGACAGGACGATACAATGAGCAGTTCTTC
.,TRBV25-1,many,TRBJ1-2,CASSEWDGYSGYTF,TGTGCCAGCAGTGAATGGGATGGATATAGCGGCTACACCTTC
.,TRBV12-3/TRBV12-4,many,TRBJ2-7,CASAEGLPSYEQYF,TGTGCCAGCGCCGAGGGACTGCCCTCCTACGAGCAGTACTTC
.,TRBV29-1,few,TRBJ2-3,CSVEVGQTDTQYF,TGCAGCGTTGAAGTGGGCCAGACAGATACGCAGTATTTT
.,TRBV2,.,TRBJ2-1,CASSEGRVRKRYNEQFF,TGTGCCAGCAGTGAAGGGCGGGTCCGGAAGAGGTACAATGAGCAGTTCTTC
TRBD1,TRBV12-3/TRBV12-4,.,TRBJ2-5,CASSLSRDRGYETQYF,TGTGCCAGCAGTTTAAGTCGGGACAGGGGTTACGAGACCCAGTACTTC